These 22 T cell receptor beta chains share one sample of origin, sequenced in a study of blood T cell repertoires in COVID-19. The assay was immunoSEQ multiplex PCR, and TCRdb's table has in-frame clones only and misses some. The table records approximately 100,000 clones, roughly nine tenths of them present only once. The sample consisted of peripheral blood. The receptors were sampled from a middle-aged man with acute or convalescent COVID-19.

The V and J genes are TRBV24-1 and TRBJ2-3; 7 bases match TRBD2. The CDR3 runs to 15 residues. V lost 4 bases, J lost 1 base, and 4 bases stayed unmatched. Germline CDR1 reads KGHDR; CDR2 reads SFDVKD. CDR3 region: CATSEGGAGTDTQYF. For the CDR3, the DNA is TGTGCCACCAGTGAGGGAGGGGCGGGCACAGATACGCAGTATTTT.

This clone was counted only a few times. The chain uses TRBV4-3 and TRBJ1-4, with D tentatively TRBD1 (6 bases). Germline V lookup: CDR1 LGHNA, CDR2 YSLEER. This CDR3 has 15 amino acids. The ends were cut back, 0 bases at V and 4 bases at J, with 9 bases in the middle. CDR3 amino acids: CASSQDGGGNEKLFF. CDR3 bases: TGCGCCAGCAGCCAAGATGGGGGCGGTAATGAAAAACTGTTTTTT.

The CDR3 loop reads CASSDRVWTGELFF. The CDR3 DNA reads TGTGCCAGCAGCGACAGGGTGTGGACCGGGGAGCTGTTTTTT. The V call is TRBV14, the J call TRBJ2-2; 7 bases match TRBD1. Germline V gene lookup returns CDR1 SGHDN and CDR2 FVKESK. Trimming at V came to 5 bases and at J to 5 bases, leaving 5 bases not matched to a gene. The CDR3 totals 14 residues.

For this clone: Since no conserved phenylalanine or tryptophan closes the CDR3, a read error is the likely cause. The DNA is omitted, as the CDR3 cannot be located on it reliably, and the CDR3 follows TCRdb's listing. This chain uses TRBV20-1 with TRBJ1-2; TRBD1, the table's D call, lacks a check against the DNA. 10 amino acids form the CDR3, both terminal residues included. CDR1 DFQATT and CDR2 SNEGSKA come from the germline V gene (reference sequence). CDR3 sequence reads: CSARGSPGSL.

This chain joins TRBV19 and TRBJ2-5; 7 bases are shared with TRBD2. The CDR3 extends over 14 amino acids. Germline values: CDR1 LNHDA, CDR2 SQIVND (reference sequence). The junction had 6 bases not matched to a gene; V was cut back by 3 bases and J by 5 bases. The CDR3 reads CASSMTGGRETQYF. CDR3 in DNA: TGTGCCAGTAGTATGACGGGGGGTCGGGAGACCCAGTACTTC.

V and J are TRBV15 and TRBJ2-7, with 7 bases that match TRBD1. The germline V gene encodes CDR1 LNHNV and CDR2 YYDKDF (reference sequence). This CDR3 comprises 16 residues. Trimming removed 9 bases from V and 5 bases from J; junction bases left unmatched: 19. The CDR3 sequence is CATSPPVAGGFNEQYF. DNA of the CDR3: TGTGCCACGAGCCCCCCGGTGGCAGGGGGTTTTAACGAGCAGTACTTC. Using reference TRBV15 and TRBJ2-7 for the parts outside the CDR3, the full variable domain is DAMVIQNPRYQVTQFGKPVTLSCSQTLNHNVMYWYQQKSSQAPKLLFHYYDKDFNNEADTPDNFQSRRPNTSFCFLDIRSPGLGDTAMYLCATSPPVAGGFNEQYFGPGTRLTVT.

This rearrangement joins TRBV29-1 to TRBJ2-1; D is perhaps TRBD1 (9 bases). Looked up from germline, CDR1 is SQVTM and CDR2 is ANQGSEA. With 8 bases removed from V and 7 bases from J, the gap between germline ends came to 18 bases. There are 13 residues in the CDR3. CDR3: CSTGGTGWNEQFF. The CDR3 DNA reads TGCAGCACGGGAGGGACAGGGTGGAATGAGCAGTTCTTC.

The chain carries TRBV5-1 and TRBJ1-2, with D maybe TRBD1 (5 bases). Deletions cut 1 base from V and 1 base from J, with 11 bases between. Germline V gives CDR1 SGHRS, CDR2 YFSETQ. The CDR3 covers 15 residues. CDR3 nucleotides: TGCGCCAGCAGCTTGTGGGGGGGAGGTAACTATGGCTACACCTTC. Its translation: CASSLWGGGNYGYTF.

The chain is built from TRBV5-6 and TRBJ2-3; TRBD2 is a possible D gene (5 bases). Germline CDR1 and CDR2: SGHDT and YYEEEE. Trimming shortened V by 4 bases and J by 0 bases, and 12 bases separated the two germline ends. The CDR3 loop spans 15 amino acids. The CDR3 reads CASSTPGESTDTQYF. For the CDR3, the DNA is TGTGCCAGCAGCACGCCCGGGGAGAGCACAGATACGCAGTATTTT.

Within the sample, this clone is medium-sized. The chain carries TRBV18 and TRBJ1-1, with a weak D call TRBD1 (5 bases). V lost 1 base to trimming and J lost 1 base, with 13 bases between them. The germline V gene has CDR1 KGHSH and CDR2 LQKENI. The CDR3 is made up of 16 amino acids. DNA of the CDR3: TGTGCCAGCTCACCACTCCCAAGCGACAGGAACACTGAAGCTTTCTTT. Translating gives CASSPLPSDRNTEAFF.

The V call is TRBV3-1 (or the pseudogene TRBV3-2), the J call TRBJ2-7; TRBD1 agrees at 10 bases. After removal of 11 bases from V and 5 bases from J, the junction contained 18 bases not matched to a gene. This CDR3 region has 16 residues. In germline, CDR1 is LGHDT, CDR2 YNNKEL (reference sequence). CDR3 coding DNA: TGTGCCGGGGGTGAACCTCTCGGGACAGGGGCTAACGAGCAGTACTTC. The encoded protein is CAGGEPLGTGANEQYF.

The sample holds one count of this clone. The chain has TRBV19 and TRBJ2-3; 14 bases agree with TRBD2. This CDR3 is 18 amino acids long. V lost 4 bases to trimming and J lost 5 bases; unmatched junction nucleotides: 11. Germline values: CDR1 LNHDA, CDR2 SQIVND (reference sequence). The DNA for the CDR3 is TGTGCCAGTAGTACCCCGGGACTAGCGGGGGTTGGCGGAGATACGCAGTATTTT. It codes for CASSTPGLAGVGGDTQYF.

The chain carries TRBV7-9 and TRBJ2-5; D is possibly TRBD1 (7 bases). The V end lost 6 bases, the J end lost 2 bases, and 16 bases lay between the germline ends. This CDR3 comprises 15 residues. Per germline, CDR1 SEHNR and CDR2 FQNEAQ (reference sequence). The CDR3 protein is CASSPGGPIQETQYF. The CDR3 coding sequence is TGTGCCAGCAGTCCAGGGGGGCCAATACAAGAGACCCAGTACTTC.

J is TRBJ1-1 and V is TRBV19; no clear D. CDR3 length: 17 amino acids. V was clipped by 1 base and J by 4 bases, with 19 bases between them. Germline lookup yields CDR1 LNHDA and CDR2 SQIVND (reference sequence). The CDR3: CASSIGKTGGKSTEAFF. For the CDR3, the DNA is TGTGCCAGTAGTATAGGGAAGACCGGCGGTAAGAGCACTGAAGCTTTCTTT.

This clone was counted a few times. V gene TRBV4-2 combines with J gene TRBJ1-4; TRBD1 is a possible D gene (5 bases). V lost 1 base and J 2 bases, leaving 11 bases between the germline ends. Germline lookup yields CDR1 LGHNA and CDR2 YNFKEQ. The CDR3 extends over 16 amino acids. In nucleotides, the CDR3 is TGTGCCAGCAGCCAAGCGTGGCAGGGCACTAATGAAAAACTGTTTTTT. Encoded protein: CASSQAWQGTNEKLFF.

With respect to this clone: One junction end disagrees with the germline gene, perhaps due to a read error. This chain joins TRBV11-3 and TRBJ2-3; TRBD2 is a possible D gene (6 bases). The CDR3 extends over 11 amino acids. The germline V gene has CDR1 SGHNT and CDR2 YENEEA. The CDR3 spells CASSSLGLAYF. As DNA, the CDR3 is TGTGCCAGCAGCTCCCTAGGGCTAGCGTACTTT.

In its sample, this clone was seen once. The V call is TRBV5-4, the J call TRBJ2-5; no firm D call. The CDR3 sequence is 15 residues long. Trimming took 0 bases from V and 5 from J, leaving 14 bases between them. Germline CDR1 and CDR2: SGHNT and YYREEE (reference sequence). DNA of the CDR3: TGTGCCAGCAGCTTGGTTGGCCTTGAGGAGGAGACCCAGTACTTC. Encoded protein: CASSLVGLEEETQYF.

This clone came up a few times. CDR3 nucleotides: TGTGCCAGTACTGGAGGGTCTGAGGGCACTGAAGCTTTCTTT. It yields the protein CASTGGSEGTEAFF. V gene TRBV19 combines with J gene TRBJ1-1, with D hard to call. The CDR3 spans 14 residues. The germline V and J ends were trimmed by 7 bases and 4 bases, with 16 bases remaining between them. CDR1 is LNHDA, CDR2 SQIVND, per germline (reference sequence).

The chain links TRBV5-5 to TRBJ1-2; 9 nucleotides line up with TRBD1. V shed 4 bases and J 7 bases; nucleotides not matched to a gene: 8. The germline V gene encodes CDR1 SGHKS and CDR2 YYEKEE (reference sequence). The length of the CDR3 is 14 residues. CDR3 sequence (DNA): TGTGCCAGCAGCCCACTTAGGGACAGGGCTGGCTACACCTTC. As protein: CASSPLRDRAGYTF.

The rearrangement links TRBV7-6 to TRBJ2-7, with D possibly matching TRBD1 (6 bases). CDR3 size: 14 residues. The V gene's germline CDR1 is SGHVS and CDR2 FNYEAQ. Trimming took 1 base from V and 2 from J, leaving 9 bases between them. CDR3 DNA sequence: TGTGCCAGCAGCTTAGGCAGGGGTACCTACGAGCAGTACTTC. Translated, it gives CASSLGRGTYEQYF. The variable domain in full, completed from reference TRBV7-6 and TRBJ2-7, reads GAGVSQSPRYKVTKRGQDVALRCDPISGHVSLYWYRQALGQGPEFLTYFNYEAQQDKSGLPNDRFSAERPEGSISTLTIQRTEQRDSAMYRCASSLGRGTYEQYFGPGTRLTVT.

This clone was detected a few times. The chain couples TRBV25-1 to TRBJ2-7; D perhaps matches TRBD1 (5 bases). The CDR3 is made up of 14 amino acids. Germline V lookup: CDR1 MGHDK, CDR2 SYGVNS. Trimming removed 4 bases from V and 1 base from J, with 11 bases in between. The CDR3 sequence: CASSVRQGSYEQYF. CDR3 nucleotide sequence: TGTGCCAGCAGTGTTAGGCAGGGATCCTACGAGCAGTACTTC.

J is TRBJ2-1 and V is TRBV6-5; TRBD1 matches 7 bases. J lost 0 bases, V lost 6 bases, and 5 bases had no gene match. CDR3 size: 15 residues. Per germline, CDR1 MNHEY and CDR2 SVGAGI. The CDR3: CASRARDSSYNEQFF. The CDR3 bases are TGTGCCAGCAGAGCCCGGGACAGCTCCTACAATGAGCAGTTCTTC.